This T cell receptor beta chain originates from a study of T-cell reconstitution after alpha-beta-depleted transplantation in children (TCRdb year 2016). The study in broad terms: T-cell immune reconstitution after TCRalphabeta/CD19-depleted allogeneic hematopoietic cell transplantation in children was quantitatively tracked in the study by means of TCR repertoire profiling.

On this clonotype itself: Its recognized antigen is unknown. A much larger clone differs by one base, so this may be a read error.

The library was made by PCR. Reads for this sample came from an Illumina HiSeq 2500. To normalize quantification of the TCRbeta repertoire, the TCR libraries were built with molecular barcoding that relied on unique molecular identifiers. TCRdb took the public reads, trimmed them with fastp at Q25, ran MiXCR for clone calling and kept in-frame beta chains. One record per CDR3 amino acid sequence lists the most common genes and DNA. This sample is represented by about 500,000 distinct CDR3 sequences; 30% to 35% of them were singletons. The top ten clones comprise approximately 2.3% of the sample. Per the germline V gene, KGHSH is the CDR1 and LQKENI is the CDR2. Measured from the cysteine to the phenylalanine, the CDR3 is 14 residues long. The read is trimmed to its CDR3 DNA, 42 bases read in frame from base 1. V is pared back by 4 bases and J by 2 bases, with 10 bases lying between the germline termini.

The origin of this receptor is a human donor who donated a stem cell graft to a child with aplastic anemia. The chain is made from TRBV18 and TRBJ2-3, with no confidently assigned D gene. The sequencing used PBMCs from the stem cell graft donor, collected from the stem cell graft. In nucleotide form, the sequence is TGTGCCAGCTCACTGGTCGGCCCCACAGATACGCAGTATTTT. Its amino acids are CASSLVGPTDTQYF.